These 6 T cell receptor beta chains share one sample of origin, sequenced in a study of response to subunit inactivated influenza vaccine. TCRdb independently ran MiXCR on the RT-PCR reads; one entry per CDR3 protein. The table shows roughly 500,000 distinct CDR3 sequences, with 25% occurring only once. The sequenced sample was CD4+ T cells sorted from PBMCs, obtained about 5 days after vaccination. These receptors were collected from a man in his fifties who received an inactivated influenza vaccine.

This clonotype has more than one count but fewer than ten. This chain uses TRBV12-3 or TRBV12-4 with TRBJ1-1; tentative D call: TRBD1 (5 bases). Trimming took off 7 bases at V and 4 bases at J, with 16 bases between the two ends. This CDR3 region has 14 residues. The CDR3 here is CASTPIGAATEAFF. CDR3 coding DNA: TGTGCCAGCACCCCAATCGGGGCAGCCACTGAAGCTTTCTTT.

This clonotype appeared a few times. The DNA for the CDR3 is TGCAGTGCTAGAGGGGGACACGGCTTAGGGCGAGAAAAACTGTTTTTT. Its protein is CSARGGHGLGREKLFF. The rearrangement links TRBV20-1 to TRBJ1-4, with D possibly matching TRBD1 (6 bases). Deletions cut 1 base from V and 8 bases from J, with 20 bases between. CDR3 length: 16 residues. The V gene's germline CDR1 is DFQATT and CDR2 SNEGSKA (reference sequence).

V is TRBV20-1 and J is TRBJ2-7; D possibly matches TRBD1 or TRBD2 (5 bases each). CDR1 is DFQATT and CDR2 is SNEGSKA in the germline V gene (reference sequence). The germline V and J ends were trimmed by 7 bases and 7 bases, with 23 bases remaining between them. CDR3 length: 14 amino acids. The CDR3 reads CSERSGTGWGEQYF. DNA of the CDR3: TGCAGTGAACGCTCCGGGACGGGATGGGGTGAGCAGTACTTC.

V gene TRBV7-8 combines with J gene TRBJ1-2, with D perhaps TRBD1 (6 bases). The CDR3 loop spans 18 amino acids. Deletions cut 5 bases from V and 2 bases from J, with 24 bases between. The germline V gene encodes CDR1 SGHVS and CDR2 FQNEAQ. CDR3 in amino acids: CASSLYSSRTVFNYGYTF. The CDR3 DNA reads TGTGCCAGCAGCCTCTACTCCTCTCGGACAGTCTTCAACTATGGCTACACCTTC.

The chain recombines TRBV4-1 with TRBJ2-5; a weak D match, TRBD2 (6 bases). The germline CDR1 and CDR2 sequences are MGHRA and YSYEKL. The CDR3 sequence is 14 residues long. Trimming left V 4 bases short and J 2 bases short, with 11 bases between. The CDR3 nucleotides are TGCGCCAGCAGCCCCCTCCGGGGGCAAGAGACCCAGTACTTC. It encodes CASSPLRGQETQYF.

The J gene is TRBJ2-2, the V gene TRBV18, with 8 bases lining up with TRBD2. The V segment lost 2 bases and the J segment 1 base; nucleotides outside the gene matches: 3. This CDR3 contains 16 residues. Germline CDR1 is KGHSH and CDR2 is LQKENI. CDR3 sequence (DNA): TGTGCCAGCTCACCAAGTAGCGGGAAGAACACCGGGGAGCTGTTTTTT. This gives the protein CASSPSSGKNTGELFF.